The 20 T cell receptor beta chains in this list originate from one sample, sequenced in a study of OX40 agonist ivuxolimab in advanced cancers. Profiling relied on immunoSEQ multiplex PCR, and the TCRdb table lists in-frame clones only, not all of them. The table has about 120,000 clones, 85% to 90% seen once. The input for sequencing was CD4+ or CD8+ T cells sorted from blood, taken in a trial of the OX40 agonist ivuxolimab. Receptors originate from an adult with an advanced solid tumor such as melanoma, head and neck, liver or kidney cancer.

The V gene is TRBV6-1, the J gene TRBJ1-5; D is perhaps TRBD1 (5 bases). Germline V gene lookup returns CDR1 MNHNS and CDR2 SASEGT. The CDR3 spans 13 residues. V was shortened by 8 bases and J by 5 bases, with 13 bases between the two germline ends. The DNA of the CDR3 is TGTGCCAGCTCCTTTGGGACGGATCAGCCCCAGCATTTT. Residues: CASSFGTDQPQHF.

The J gene is TRBJ2-7, the V gene TRBV19; weak D call: TRBD1 (5 bases). V lost 7 bases and J 4 bases, leaving 14 bases between the germline ends. Germline loops: CDR1 LNHDA, CDR2 SQIVND (reference sequence). This CDR3 has 13 residues. CDR3 loop: CASTPTGNYEQYF. CDR3 in DNA: TGTGCCAGTACCCCCACAGGAAATTACGAGCAGTACTTC.

This chain joins TRBV9 and TRBJ2-5, with 7 positions matching TRBD1. CDR3 size: 14 residues. V gave up 3 bases and J gave up 2 bases; unmatched junction bases: 4. Germline lookup yields CDR1 SGDLS and CDR2 YYNGEE. The CDR3 loop reads CASSAGGQQETQYF. For the CDR3, the DNA is TGTGCCAGCAGCGCAGGGGGACAGCAAGAGACCCAGTACTTC.

The chain is built from TRBV30 and TRBJ1-4, with a possible D match to TRBD1 (6 bases). V was shortened by 3 bases and J by 7 bases, with 15 bases between the two germline ends. CDR3 size: 14 residues. CDR1 is GTSNPN and CDR2 is SVGIG in the germline V gene (reference sequence). The CDR3 coding sequence is TGTGCCTGGAGCTCAAGACAGGTCATTGAAAAACTGTTTTTT. Translating gives CAWSSRQVIEKLFF.

The chain recombines TRBV15 with TRBJ2-7, with D unclear. Trimming stripped 0 bases from V and 2 bases from J, with 8 bases between. Germline V lookup: CDR1 LNHNV, CDR2 YYDKDF (reference sequence). The CDR3 contains 14 residues. The chain's CDR3 is CATSRDGITYEQYF. CDR3 DNA: TGTGCCACCAGCAGAGATGGTATCACCTACGAGCAGTACTTC.

The genes are TRBV28 and TRBJ1-2, with D maybe TRBD1 (6 bases). V dropped 11 bases and J dropped 7 bases, with 14 bases sitting between them. This CDR3 comprises 11 residues. Germline CDR1 MDHEN, CDR2 SYDVKM. The chain's CDR3 is CAGGRVGGYTF. CDR3 bases: TGTGCCGGGGGCAGGGTAGGTGGCTACACCTTC.

The chain uses TRBV20-1 and TRBJ1-2; D is unresolved. This CDR3 has 11 residues. CDR1 DFQATT and CDR2 SNEGSKA come from the germline V gene (reference sequence). V was shortened by 4 bases and J by 8 bases, with 11 bases between the two germline ends. The CDR3, as DNA: TGCAGTGCTAAACCCGGTTGGGGCTACACCTTC. Its translation: CSAKPGWGYTF.

V gene TRBV4-1 combines with J gene TRBJ1-5; 8 bases are shared with TRBD1. CDR1 MGHRA and CDR2 YSYEKL come from the germline V gene. With V trimmed by 4 bases and J by 8 bases, 13 bases remained unmatched. CDR3 length: 16 amino acids. CDR3 DNA sequence: TGCGCCAGCAGCCGGATAGGACAGGGTAAAATTGAGCCCCAGCATTTT. Translating it yields CASSRIGQGKIEPQHF.

The chain combines TRBV18 with TRBJ2-7, with D possibly being TRBD2 (6 bases). The germline V gene encodes CDR1 KGHSH and CDR2 LQKENI. This CDR3 region has 14 residues. Trimming removed 3 bases at V and 0 bases at J, with 9 bases between. In DNA, the CDR3 is TGTGCCAGCTCACCTCCGGGAGCCTCCTACGAGCAGTACTTC. The encoded protein is CASSPPGASYEQYF. The full variable domain, in which reference TRBV18 and TRBJ2-7 provide the parts outside the CDR3, is NAGVMQNPRHLVRRRGQEARLRCSPMKGHSHVYWYRQLPEEGLKFMVYLQKENIIDESGMPKERFSAEFPKEGPSILRIQQVVRGDSAAYFCASSPPGASYEQYFGPGTRLTVT.

V gene TRBV30 combines with J gene TRBJ1-2; D unresolved. Germline V lookup: CDR1 GTSNPN, CDR2 SVGIG (reference sequence). V lost 5 bases, J lost 7 bases, and 8 bases lay in between. This CDR3 is 10 amino acids long. The CDR3, as DNA: TGTGCCTGGTGGACGGGTGGCTACACCTTC. Its protein product is CAWWTGGYTF.

J is TRBJ1-3 and V is TRBV7-2, with D possibly TRBD1 on 6 matching bases. Germline V CDR1 and CDR2: SGHTA, FQGNSA. The CDR3 totals 15 residues. V was pared by 4 bases and J by 4 bases, with 14 bases between. Here the CDR3 reads CASSSAPGTGNTIYF. CDR3 coding DNA: TGTGCCAGCAGCTCTGCTCCCGGGACAGGAAACACCATATATTTT.

J is TRBJ1-5 and V is TRBV30; TRBD1 might be the D (6 bases). Germline V CDR1 and CDR2: GTSNPN, SVGIG (reference sequence). The CDR3 contains 14 residues. V was shortened by 4 bases and J by 2 bases, with 12 bases between the two germline ends. DNA of the CDR3: TGTGCCTGGAACCACAGGGTCGGCAATCAGCCCCAGCATTTT. This sequence encodes CAWNHRVGNQPQHF.

This chain uses TRBV2 with TRBJ1-3, with D hard to call. Germline loops: CDR1 SNHLY, CDR2 FYNNEI. V was pared by 8 bases and J by 4 bases, with 12 bases between. CDR3 length: 13 amino acids. CDR3 residues: CASAVLSGNTIYF. CDR3 DNA: TGTGCCAGCGCCGTTTTATCGGGAAACACCATATATTTT.

The chain couples TRBV18 to TRBJ1-2; D is unresolved. Trimming removed 2 bases from V and 3 bases from J, with 10 bases in between. Germline CDR1 is KGHSH and CDR2 is LQKENI. This CDR3 comprises 14 residues. The CDR3 region is CASSPSRVDYGYTF. The CDR3 nucleotides are TGTGCCAGCTCACCATCTCGGGTTGACTATGGCTACACCTTC.

The chain joins TRBV11-2 to TRBJ2-5; 9 bases agree with TRBD2. With V trimmed by 5 bases and J by 5 bases, 12 bases remained unmatched. The CDR3 length is 16 residues. CDR1 is SGHAT and CDR2 is FQNNGV in the germline V gene. DNA for the CDR3: TGTGCCAGCAGCCCCCCGGGAGCGGGGGGTTCTGAGACCCAGTACTTC. Protein sequence: CASSPPGAGGSETQYF.

This chain joins TRBV19 and TRBJ1-1; D is unresolved. The CDR3 sequence is 14 residues long. V was shortened by 7 bases and J by 5 bases, with 17 bases between the two germline ends. Looked up from germline, CDR1 is LNHDA and CDR2 is SQIVND (reference sequence). CDR3 sequence: CASTTVGIRTEAFF. CDR3 coding DNA: TGTGCCAGTACAACCGTCGGGATAAGGACTGAAGCTTTCTTT.

J is TRBJ2-7 and V is TRBV28; weak D call: TRBD2 (6 bases). V dropped 3 bases and J dropped 2 bases, with 11 bases sitting between them. Looked up from germline, CDR1 is MDHEN and CDR2 is SYDVKM. This CDR3 region has 14 residues. CDR3 loop: CASSFRREPYEQYF. The CDR3 bases are TGTGCCAGCAGTTTCAGGAGGGAACCCTACGAGCAGTACTTC. Drawing the rest from reference TRBV28 and TRBJ2-7, the complete variable domain is DVKVTQSSRYLVKRTGEKVFLECVQDMDHENMFWYRQDPGLGLRLIYFSYDVKMKEKGDIPEGYSVSREKKERFSLILESASTNQTSMYLCASSFRREPYEQYFGPGTRLTVT.

The J gene is TRBJ2-7, the V gene TRBV7-9; TRBD1 might be the D (5 bases). CDR3 length: 15 amino acids. The V gene lost 5 bases and the J gene lost 9 bases, with 23 bases spanning the gap. In germline, CDR1 is SEHNR, CDR2 FQNEAQ (reference sequence). CDR3 coding DNA: TGTGCCAGCAGCCCCTTGGGGCAGGCGGCCAGCTGGCAGTACTTC. Encoded protein: CASSPLGQAASWQYF.

The rearrangement joins TRBV28 to TRBJ1-1, with D unclear. The V end was cut by 10 bases, the J end by 0 bases, with 6 bases between. This CDR3 contains 11 residues. The germline V gene has CDR1 MDHEN and CDR2 SYDVKM. CDR3 in DNA: TGTGCCACGTCCATGAACACTGAAGCTTTCTTT. Translated: CATSMNTEAFF.

In this sample, this clone turned up a few times. CDR3 residues: CASRTTGGTETQYF. The CDR3, as DNA: TGTGCCAGCAGAACTACAGGGGGCACGGAGACCCAGTACTTC. The V gene is TRBV7-9, the J gene TRBJ2-5; TRBD1 aligns across 9 bases. This CDR3 has 14 residues. In germline, CDR1 is SEHNR, CDR2 FQNEAQ (reference sequence). V dropped 6 bases and J dropped 5; count of bases not matched to a gene: 7.